This passage covers 7 T cell receptor beta chains from one sample sequenced in a study of control samples from healthy donors and cancer patients (dated by TCRdb to 2019 to 2021). Receptor amplification or capture employed the immunoSEQ multiplex PCR assay. Not all clones reach the TCRdb copy of this immuneACCESS table, which keeps in-frame sequences only. Checked studies attribute under half of the gap to unresolved V genes and leave the rest unexplained. The sample contains about 410,000 clones, around 90% of them found a single time. The ten most abundant clones make up around 6.4% of the sample. Sequencing was carried out using PBMCs. The receptor source for this set is a man aged 40-55 years with head and neck cancer.

This clone was seen just once. The chain is built from TRBV7-2 and TRBJ2-3; no definite D call. CDR1 and CDR2 (germline): SGHTA, FQGNSA. V lost 6 bases to trimming and J lost 6 bases, with 16 bases between them. The CDR3 contains 14 residues. CDR3 amino acids: CASSPLRGVDTQYF. The CDR3 DNA is TGTGCCAGCAGTCCCCTCCGAGGTGTCGATACGCAGTATTTT.

V usage is TRBV27 and J usage is TRBJ2-5; 8 bases are a match to TRBD1. The V and J ends lost 0 bases and 2 bases, in that order; junction bases with no gene match: 2. Per the germline V gene, CDR1 is MNHEY and CDR2 is SMNVEV (reference sequence). The CDR3 runs 15 residues. The CDR3 DNA sequence: TGTGCCAGCAGTTTATCGTACAGGGGGCAAGAGACCCAGTACTTC. Residues: CASSLSYRGQETQYF.

The chain joins TRBV11-3 to TRBJ1-1; D remains unclear. The germline V and J ends were trimmed by 5 bases and 5 bases, with 9 bases remaining between them. Germline CDR1 and CDR2: SGHNT and YENEEA. The CDR3 loop spans 12 amino acids. The CDR3 sequence is CASSQGGTEAFF. Written as DNA, the CDR3 is TGTGCCAGCAGCCAAGGCGGGACTGAAGCTTTCTTT.

This rearrangement joins TRBV12-5 to TRBJ1-6, with D tentatively TRBD1 (5 bases). V was pared by 2 bases and J by 5 bases, with 10 bases between. CDR1 and CDR2 (germline): LGHNT, FRNRAP. The CDR3 has 15 amino acids. CDR3 protein: CASGLPGRHNSPLHF. In nucleotides, the CDR3 is TGTGCTAGTGGTTTGCCGGGACGGCATAATTCACCCCTCCACTTT. Full variable domain (remainder filled in from reference TRBV12-5 and TRBJ1-6): DARVTQTPRHKVTEMGQEVTMRCQPILGHNTVFWYRQTMMQGLELLAYFRNRAPLDDSGMPKDRFSAEMPDATLATLKIQPSEPRDSAVYFCASGLPGRHNSPLHFGNGTRLTVT.

The chain uses TRBV6-2 or TRBV6-3 and TRBJ1-1, with D unclear. The germline CDR1 and CDR2 sequences are MNHEY and SVGEGT. This CDR3 has 15 amino acids. The V gene lost 2 bases and the J gene lost 0 bases, with 10 bases spanning the gap. The CDR3 protein is CASSYEQNLNTEAFF. DNA for the CDR3: TGTGCCAGCAGTTACGAGCAGAATCTGAACACTGAAGCTTTCTTT.

The chain is built from TRBV19 and TRBJ1-3; 12 bases line up with TRBD1. The V segment lost 6 bases and the J segment 4 bases; nucleotides outside the gene matches: 16. From germline, CDR1 is LNHDA and CDR2 SQIVND (reference sequence). The CDR3 sequence is 19 residues long. The CDR3 loop reads CASSRDTGTGGFGGNTIYF. The CDR3 DNA sequence: TGTGCCAGTAGCCGCGACACCGGGACAGGGGGCTTTGGAGGAAACACCATATATTTT.

This clone was detected only a few times. The V and J genes are TRBV5-1 and TRBJ2-7; 12 bases line up with TRBD2. The CDR3 is made up of 15 amino acids. V dropped 4 bases and J dropped 0; count of bases not matched to a gene: 2. The germline V gene has CDR1 SGHRS and CDR2 YFSETQ. CDR3 nucleotide sequence: TGCGCCAGCAGCCGGACTAGCGGGGACTCCTACGAGCAGTACTTC. This codes for CASSRTSGDSYEQYF.